These T cell receptor beta chains were read from a single sample in a study of regulatory T cells in long-lasting Graves disease. TCRdb reprocessed the multiplex PCR reads via MiXCR and lists one record per CDR3 protein. The sample yields some 250,000 distinct CDR3 sequences, 18% seen once. In addition, the sample was reused for a study of T cells in Graves' hyperthyroidism and ophthalmopathy.

The specimen comprised peripheral blood mononuclear cells (PBMCs), sampled at new diagnosis, from a patient treated with antithyroid drugs. These receptor sequences come from a woman aged 25 to 45 with Graves disease. CDR3s include the opening cysteine and the closing phenylalanine or tryptophan. A D gene is named only where the DNA matches it firmly. A clone size is listed for some rows: how often the clone was seen (once, few, many), or a class if it is expanded.

>TRBJ1-6|few|TRBV6-1|TRBD1
TGTGCCACCAAATCCGGGACAGGGGGTAGCTCCTATAATTCACCCCTCCACTTT
CATKSGTGGSSYNSPLHF
>TRBJ1-5|once|TRBV5-5|TRBD1
TGTGCCAGCAGCTGGGCCGGGACAGGGAGAAATCAGCCCCAGCATTTT
CASSWAGTGRNQPQHF
>TRBJ1-4|many|TRBV9|TRBD1
TGTGCCAGCAGCGTGACAGGGGTTACTAATGAAAAACTGTTTTTT
CASSVTGVTNEKLFF
>TRBJ2-5|-|TRBV20-1|-
TGCAGCGTAATAGCTCGGGGGGCGAGTGGAGAGACCCAGTACTTC
CSVIARGASGETQYF
>TRBJ2-5|many|TRBV7-2|-
TGTGCCAGCAGCCAGACTTTCCTCCTGGAGACCCAGTACTTC
CASSQTFLLETQYF
>TRBJ2-6|-|TRBV18|TRBD1
TGTGCCAGCTCCAGGACAGGGGGGTATGGGGCCAACGTCCTGACTTTC
CASSRTGGYGANVLTF
>TRBJ2-3|-|TRBV15|TRBD2
TGTGCCACCAGCAGAGGGAGCGGGGGGAATACAGATACGCAGTATTTT
CATSRGSGGNTDTQYF
>TRBJ2-5|many|TRBV6-1|TRBD1
TGTGCCAGCAGTGACGACAGGGCGGTAACCCAGTACTTC
CASSDDRAVTQYF
>TRBJ1-2|many|TRBV5-1|-
TGTGCCAGCAGCCGGGGGAGAGATGGCTACACCTTC
CASSRGRDGYTF
>TRBJ1-4|many|TRBV11-1|-
TGTGCCAGCAGCTTGGGACTTTCCTTTGAAAAACTGTTTTTT
CASSLGLSFEKLFF
>TRBJ2-1|many|TRBV6-1|TRBD1
TGTGCCAGCAGACAGGGGGGCAATGAGCAGTTCTTC
CASRQGGNEQFF
>TRBJ2-1|-|TRBV14|-
TGTGCCAGCAGCCAGCATTGGGCTGAGCAGTTCTTC
CASSQHWAEQFF
>TRBJ1-6|many|TRBV7-9|-
TGTGCCAGCAGCCGCCGGGGAACTCCGAATTCACCCCTCCACTTT
CASSRRGTPNSPLHF
>TRBJ1-2|many|TRBV4-1|-
TGCGCCAGCAGCCAAGGGGTATCTCTATATGGCTACACCTTC
CASSQGVSLYGYTF
>TRBJ1-2|many|TRBV7-9|-
TGTGCCAGCAGCTTTAGGGATTCAGGGGGCTACACCTTC
CASSFRDSGGYTF
>TRBJ1-4|many|TRBV12-3/TRBV12-4|TRBD1
TGTGCCAGCAGTTTATTTGCGGGACAGGTCGAAACTAATGAAAAACTGTTTTTT
CASSLFAGQVETNEKLFF
>TRBJ1-2|many|TRBV3-1|TRBD1
TGTGCCAGCAGCCAGATAGACAGGGGGCTTGGCTACACCTTC
CASSQIDRGLGYTF
>TRBJ2-5|few|TRBV18|TRBD2
TGTGCCAGCTCACCAAACACCCTAGCGGGGGGCCAAGAGACCCAGTACTTC
CASSPNTLAGGQETQYF
>TRBJ1-1|many|TRBV6-2/TRBV6-3|-
TGTGCCAGCAGTTACTGGGGGAACACTGAAGCTTTCTTT
CASSYWGNTEAFF
>TRBJ1-1|many|TRBV19|-
TGTGCCAGTAGTAAGGGGGTCGTGTCTGAAGCTTTCTTT
CASSKGVVSEAFF
>TRBJ1-1|many|TRBV4-1|-
TGCGCCAGCAGCCCCCGGATCGGGGGGGACACTGAAGCTTTCTTT
CASSPRIGGDTEAFF
>TRBJ1-1|few|TRBV7-7|-
TGTGCTAGCAGCTTACCTGCACCCACGAGGGTCACTGAAGCTTTCTTT
CASSLPAPTRVTEAFF
>TRBJ2-5|-|TRBV24-1|TRBD1
TGTGCCACCAGTGATGGGACAGAAGCACAACAAGAGACCCAGTACTTC
CATSDGTEAQQETQYF
>TRBJ2-7|many|TRBV27|-
TGTGCCAGCAGTTTCTTTCCCCGGGACACCATTGAACAGTACTTC
CASSFFPRDTIEQYF
>TRBJ1-2|many|TRBV20-1|TRBD1
TGCAGTGCGCGGGTACAGGGGGCGCATGGCTACACCTTC
CSARVQGAHGYTF
>TRBJ2-7|many|TRBV20-1|TRBD1
TGCAGTGCCGGCAGGGACAGGGTGTACGAGCAGTACTTC
CSAGRDRVYEQYF
>TRBJ2-1|many|TRBV5-1|-
TGCGCCAGCAGCTCCCAGTGGAGCTCCTACAATGAGCAGTTCTTC
CASSSQWSSYNEQFF
>TRBJ1-5|many|TRBV5-1|-
TGCGCCAGCAGCTCCCGGGGACATTGGAGCAATCAGCCCCAGCATTTT
CASSSRGHWSNQPQHF
>TRBJ1-1|many|TRBV6-1|-
TGTGCCAGCAGATATACCTACCCGGAGGCTGAAGCTTTCTTT
CASRYTYPEAEAFF
>TRBJ2-1|many|TRBV20-1|TRBD2
TGCAGTGCCGGGGCCGCGGGGGGGCTCGGGGAGCAGTTCTTC
CSAGAAGGLGEQFF
>TRBJ1-2|many|TRBV4-2|-
TGTGCCAGCAGCCCCCCCCGTACAGGCAACTATGGCTACACCTTC
CASSPPRTGNYGYTF
>TRBJ1-5|many|TRBV18|-
TGTGCCAGCTCACACTACAGTGGCGGTAGCAATCAGCCCCAGCATTTT
CASSHYSGGSNQPQHF
>TRBJ2-1|-|TRBV20-1|TRBD2
TGCAGTGCTAGGGGCGGGGGGTCCTACAATGAGCAGTTCTTC
CSARGGGSYNEQFF
>TRBJ2-7|-|TRBV4-1|-
TGCGCCAGCAGCCAAGTTTACTCAGGGGACTACGAGCAGTACTTC
CASSQVYSGDYEQYF
>TRBJ1-6|many|TRBV7-6|-
TGTGCCAGCAGCTTAGAAGGCAGGGACTATAATTCACCCCTCCACTTT
CASSLEGRDYNSPLHF
>TRBJ2-3|many|TRBV7-9|TRBD2
TGTGCCAGCAGCCCCGGGACTAGCGGGAGTAGCACAGATACGCAGTATTTT
CASSPGTSGSSTDTQYF
>TRBJ2-3|medium-sized|TRBV11-3|TRBD2
TGTGCCAGCAGCAAACGTTTGCGGGGGGCAACCTCTAGCACAGATACGCAGTATTTT
CASSKRLRGATSSTDTQYF
>TRBJ1-5|many|TRBV19|-
TGTGCCAGTAGTATTAGGAGGGTCGGCAATCAGCCCCAGCATTTT
CASSIRRVGNQPQHF
>TRBJ2-7|many|TRBV29-1|TRBD1
TGCAGCGTTGAACGGGGACAGGGGGCTTCTTGGGAGCAGTACTTC
CSVERGQGASWEQYF
>TRBJ2-1|many|TRBV10-3|-
TGTGCCACCCGAGTAGCGGAAACCTACAATGAGCAGTTCTTC
CATRVAETYNEQFF
>TRBJ2-7|many|TRBV6-1|-
TGTGCCAGCAGTGGATCTACTAACGAGCAGTACTTC
CASSGSTNEQYF
>TRBJ2-3|-|TRBV4-2|TRBD2
TGTGCCAGCAGCCAAGACCAGGGACTAGCGGGGGGCAACAGCACAGATACGCAGTATTTT
CASSQDQGLAGGNSTDTQYF
>TRBJ2-4|many|TRBV6-1|TRBD2
TGTGCCAGCAGTGCCCTAGCGGGGGGGCGTAACATTCAGTACTTC
CASSALAGGRNIQYF
>TRBJ1-1|many|TRBV3-1|-
TGTGCCAGCAGCCAAGGGTTAGGAAGTACTGAAGCTTTCTTT
CASSQGLGSTEAFF
>TRBJ2-3|many|TRBV11-2|-
TGTGCCAGCAGCTTAGCGTCCGGGACAGATACGCAGTATTTT
CASSLASGTDTQYF
>TRBJ2-1|many|TRBV7-3|TRBD2
TGTGCCAGCAGCTCTTTCGGGGGGGCCGGCAATGAGCAGTTCTTC
CASSSFGGAGNEQFF
>TRBJ2-2|many|TRBV5-1|-
TGCGCCAGCAGCTTGGATGGTATACTGTTTTTT
CASSLDGILFF
>TRBJ2-5|many|TRBV6-2/TRBV6-3|-
TGTGCCAGCAGTTTTGTGGGCGAGACCCAGTACTTC
CASSFVGETQYF
>TRBJ1-1|many|TRBV3-1|-
TGTGCCAGCAGCCAAGATCCCGGAGGAACTGAAGCTTTCTTT
CASSQDPGGTEAFF
>TRBJ2-3|many|TRBV11-1|TRBD1
TGTGCCAGCAGCCCGGGGACAGGGACAGATACGCAGTATTTT
CASSPGTGTDTQYF
>TRBJ1-4|many|TRBV6-2/TRBV6-3|-
TGTGCCAGCAGTTCCCCAGGAGTAGGGGAAAAACTGTTTTTT
CASSSPGVGEKLFF
>TRBJ1-2|many|TRBV5-6|-
TGTGTCAGCAGCTTGACCGGGGACTATGGCTACACCTTC
CVSSLTGDYGYTF
>TRBJ2-1|once|TRBV7-2|-
TGTGCCAGCAGCTTAGAGGGCTACTCCTACAATGAGCAGTTCTTC
CASSLEGYSYNEQFF
>TRBJ1-2|few|TRBV13|-
TGTGCCAGCAGCTCGGTCGAGAACTATGGCTACACCTTC
CASSSVENYGYTF
>TRBJ1-1|-|TRBV7-3|TRBD1
TGTGCCAGCAGCTTATGGGACAGACAAAACACTGAAGCTTTCTTT
CASSLWDRQNTEAFF